Given below is one TCR beta chain in context. The table lists this clonotype with a count of one. This receptor's antigen is unknown. No base-level quality is on record; no much larger clone is a single base apart. One read yields weak evidence. The record originates from a study of CD8 T cells in Susac syndrome (dated by TCRdb to the late 2010s). About the study as a whole: Repertoire sequencing was used to test whether CD8+ T cell activation and differentiation in Susac syndrome was antigen driven.

RNA was extracted using the RNeasy kit, and roughly 0.5 to 1 microgram was reverse transcribed with random hexamers. The immunoSEQ multiplex PCR assay, covering 54 Vbeta and 13 Jbeta segments, was used to amplify TCR beta CDR3 regions. Bias from PCR amplification was corrected by using a synthetic template baseline for primer optimization and for computational correction. Concerning the study's data processing: Reads were annotated to V, D and J genes per IMGT and analyzed with immunoSEQ Analyzer, keeping only productive sequences. Clonality was calculated as one minus the Shannon entropy normalized by log2 of the number of productive unique sequences. For each patient and control, public and private clones were evaluated within the 100 most prevalent clones. Clones were defined as Susac-specific when absent from the healthy and MS cohorts, from roughly 1,100 published viral clones and from other ImmuneACCESS disease sequences. TCRdb itself trimmed the public reads at Q25 with fastp, ran MiXCR and retained productive beta chains. Rows merge per CDR3 protein into single entries with the most common DNA and genes. The V and J calls were determined by TCRdb, not by the authors. The sample profile shows 180,000 or so distinct CDR3 sequences; approximately 94% of them were found once. The ten largest make up 0.085% to 0.13% of the sample.

From the cysteine through the phenylalanine, the CDR3 covers 14 amino acids. Here the CDR3 DNA is all that survives: 42 bases in frame from base 1. For this chain, trimming is 6 bases at the V end and 2 bases at the J end, and the number of junction bases without a gene match is 2. High-throughput TCR beta sequencing profiled peripheral blood CD8+ and CD4+ T cells from healthy donors, Susac syndrome patients and multiple sclerosis patients. Healthy donors were age- and sex-matched controls. Bulk CD8+ and CD4+ T cells were purified by magnetic negative isolation, while CD8+ TEMRA cells were enriched using FACS. Blood was drawn into EDTA tubes, processed within 24 hours, and PBMCs were isolated by density gradient centrifugation. PBMCs destined for TCR sequencing were cryopreserved in liquid nitrogen and later thawed in a 37 °C water bath. The sorted or isolated CD4+, CD8+ and CD8+ TEMRA cells had a purity of 90% or higher.

What the research found in general, with its limitations: The number of individuals in the TCR sequencing and HLA analysis was recognized as being relatively small.

This clonotype was obtained from a human donor in good health. The chain was built from TRBV12-3 or TRBV12-4 and TRBJ2-7; TRBD1 agrees with 12 junctional bases. The sample consisted of CD4+ T cells from PBMCs. CDR3 sequence: CASRGQGATYEQYF. The DNA sequence reads TGTGCCAGCAGGGGACAGGGGGCGACCTACGAGCAGTACTTC.